This TCR beta chain derives from a study of blood T cell repertoires in COVID-19. Study in general: Specimens from acute and convalescent COVID-19 originated in the United States, Italy and Spain. The analysed material was cDNA or gDNA that came from T cells, B-cell-depleted T cells, or PBMCs.

Worth noting for this clone: Within the sample, other DNA sequences also encode this same CDR3.

Per the germline V gene, CDR1 is MGHRA and CDR2 is YSYEKL. The CDR3 has 15 residues. V shed 1 base and J 4 bases; nucleotides not matched to a gene: 3. Per the authors' pipeline: For nucleated cells, counts were estimated from reference gene primer amplification. The table came from immunoSEQ multiplex PCR; TCRdb's copy has only in-frame clones and leaves some out. V, J and clone size derive from that table, while D and trimming were established from the DNA sequence. The data contain around 47,000 clones, 88% of them singletons. This receptor was obtained from a man aged 50-60 years with active COVID-19. The chain uses TRBV4-1 and TRBJ1-4; 7 bases fit TRBD1. Sequenced input: peripheral blood. CDR3 nucleotide sequence: TGCGCCAGCAGCCAAGTACAGGGGAGTAATGAAAAACTGTTTTTT. Amino acids: CASSQVQGSNEKLFF.